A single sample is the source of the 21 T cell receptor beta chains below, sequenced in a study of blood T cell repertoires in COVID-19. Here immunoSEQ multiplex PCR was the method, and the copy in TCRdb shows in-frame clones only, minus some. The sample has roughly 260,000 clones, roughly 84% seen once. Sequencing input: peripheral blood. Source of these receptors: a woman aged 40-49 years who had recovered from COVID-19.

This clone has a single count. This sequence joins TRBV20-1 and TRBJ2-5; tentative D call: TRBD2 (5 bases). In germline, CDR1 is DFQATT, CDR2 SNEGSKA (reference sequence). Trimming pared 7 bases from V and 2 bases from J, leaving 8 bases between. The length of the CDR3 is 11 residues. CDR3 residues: CSGREQETQYF. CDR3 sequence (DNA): TGCAGTGGTCGGGAACAAGAGACCCAGTACTTC.

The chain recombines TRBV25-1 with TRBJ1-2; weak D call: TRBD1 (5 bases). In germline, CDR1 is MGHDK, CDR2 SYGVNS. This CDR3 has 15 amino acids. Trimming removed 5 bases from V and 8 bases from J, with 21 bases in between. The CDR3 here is CASSFYRKGAIGYTF. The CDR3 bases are TGTGCCAGCAGTTTTTACCGGAAAGGGGCTATAGGCTACACCTTC.

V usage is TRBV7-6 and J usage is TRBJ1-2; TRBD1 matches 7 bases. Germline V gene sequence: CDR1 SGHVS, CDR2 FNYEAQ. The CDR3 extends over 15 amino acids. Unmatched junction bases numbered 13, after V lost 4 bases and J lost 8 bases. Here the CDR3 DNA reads TGTGCCAGCAGCTCGACCCAGGGGGTCGCTACCGGCTACACCTTC. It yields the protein CASSSTQGVATGYTF.

The CDR3 region is CAISMTSGRAEISEQYF. CDR3 sequence (DNA): TGTGCCATCAGCATGACTAGCGGGAGGGCCGAGATAAGCGAGCAGTACTTC. V gene TRBV10-3 combines with J gene TRBJ2-7, with 14 positions matching TRBD2. The CDR3 sequence is 17 residues long. The ends lost 6 bases at V and 6 bases at J; junction bases unmatched: 13. Germline V gene lookup returns CDR1 ENHRY and CDR2 SYGVKD.

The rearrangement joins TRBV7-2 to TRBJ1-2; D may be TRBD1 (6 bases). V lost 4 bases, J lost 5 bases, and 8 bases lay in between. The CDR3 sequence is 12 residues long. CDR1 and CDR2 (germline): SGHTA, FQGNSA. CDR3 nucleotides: TGTGCCAGCAGCTGGGGGCGTTATGGCTACACCTTC. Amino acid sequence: CASSWGRYGYTF.

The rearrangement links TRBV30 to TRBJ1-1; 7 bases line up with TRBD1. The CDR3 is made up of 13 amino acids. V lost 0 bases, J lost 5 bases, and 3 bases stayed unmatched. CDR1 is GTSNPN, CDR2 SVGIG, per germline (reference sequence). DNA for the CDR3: TGTGCCTGGAGTGTACAGGGGACGACTGAAGCTTTCTTT. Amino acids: CAWSVQGTTEAFF.

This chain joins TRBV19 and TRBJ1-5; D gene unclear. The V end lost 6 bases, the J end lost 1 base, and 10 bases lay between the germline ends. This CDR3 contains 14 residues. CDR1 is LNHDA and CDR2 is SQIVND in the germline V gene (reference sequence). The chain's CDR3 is CASSPRSSNQPQHF. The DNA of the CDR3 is TGTGCCAGTAGCCCCCGGTCGAGCAATCAGCCCCAGCATTTT. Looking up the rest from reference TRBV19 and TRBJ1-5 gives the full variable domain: DGGITQSPKYLFRKEGQNVTLSCEQNLNHDAMYWYRQDPGQGLRLIYYSQIVNDFQKGDIAEGYSVSREKKESFPLTVTSAQKNPTAFYLCASSPRSSNQPQHFGDGTRLSIL.

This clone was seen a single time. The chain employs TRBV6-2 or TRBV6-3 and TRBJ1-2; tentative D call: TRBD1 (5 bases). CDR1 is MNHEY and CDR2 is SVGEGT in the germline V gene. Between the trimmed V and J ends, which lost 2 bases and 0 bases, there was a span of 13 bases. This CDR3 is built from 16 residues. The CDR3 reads CASSYPTGPPNYGYTF. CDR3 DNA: TGTGCCAGCAGTTACCCAACAGGCCCCCCTAACTATGGCTACACCTTC.

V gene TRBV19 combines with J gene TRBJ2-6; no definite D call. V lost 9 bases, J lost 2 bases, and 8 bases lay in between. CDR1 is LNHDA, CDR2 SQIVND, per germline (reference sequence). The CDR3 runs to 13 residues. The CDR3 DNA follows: TGTGCCAGCAGTTCAGCTGGGGCCAACGTCCTGACTTTC. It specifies CASSSAGANVLTF.

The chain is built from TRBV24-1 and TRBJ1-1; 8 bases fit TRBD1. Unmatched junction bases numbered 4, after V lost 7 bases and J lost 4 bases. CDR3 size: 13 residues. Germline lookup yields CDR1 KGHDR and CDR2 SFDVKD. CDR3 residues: CATRDRAGTEAFF. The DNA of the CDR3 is TGTGCCACCAGGGACAGGGCGGGCACTGAAGCTTTCTTT.

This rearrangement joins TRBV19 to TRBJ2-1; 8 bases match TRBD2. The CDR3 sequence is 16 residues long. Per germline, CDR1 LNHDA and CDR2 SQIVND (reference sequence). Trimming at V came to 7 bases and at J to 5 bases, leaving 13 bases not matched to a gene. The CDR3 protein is CASTMGGAGADNEQFF. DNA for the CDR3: TGTGCCAGTACGATGGGGGGAGCGGGGGCAGACAATGAGCAGTTCTTC.

The CDR3 coding sequence is TGTGCCAGCAGCTTAACCGGCTCGACAGGGGCCAATGAGCAGTTCTTC. Translating it yields CASSLTGSTGANEQFF. This chain connects TRBV7-3 to TRBJ2-1, with 8 bases identical to TRBD1. Germline V gene sequence: CDR1 SGHTA, CDR2 FQGTGA. The J segment lost 6 bases and the V segment lost 0 bases, leaving 7 bases of the junction unmatched. This CDR3 comprises 16 residues.

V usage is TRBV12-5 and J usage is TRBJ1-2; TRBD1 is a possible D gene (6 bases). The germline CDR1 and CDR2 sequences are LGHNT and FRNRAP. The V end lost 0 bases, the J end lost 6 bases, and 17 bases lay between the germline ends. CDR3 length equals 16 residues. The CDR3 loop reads CASGLVFPEQGNGYTF. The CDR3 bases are TGTGCTAGTGGTTTGGTATTCCCGGAACAGGGTAATGGCTACACCTTC.

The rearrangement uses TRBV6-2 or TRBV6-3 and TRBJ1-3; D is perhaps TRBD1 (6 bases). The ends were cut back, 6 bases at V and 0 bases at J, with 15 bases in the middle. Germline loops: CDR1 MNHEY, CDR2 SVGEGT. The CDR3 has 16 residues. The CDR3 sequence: CASSVDSTYSGNTIYF. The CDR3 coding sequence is TGTGCCAGCAGCGTGGACAGTACTTACTCTGGAAACACCATATATTTT.

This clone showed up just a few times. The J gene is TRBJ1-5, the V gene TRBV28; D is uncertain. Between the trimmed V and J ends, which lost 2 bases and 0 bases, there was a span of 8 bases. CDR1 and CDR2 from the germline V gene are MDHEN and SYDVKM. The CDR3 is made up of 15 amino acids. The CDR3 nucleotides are TGTGCCAGCAGTTTAAAACTATATAGCAATCAGCCCCAGCATTTT. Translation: CASSLKLYSNQPQHF.

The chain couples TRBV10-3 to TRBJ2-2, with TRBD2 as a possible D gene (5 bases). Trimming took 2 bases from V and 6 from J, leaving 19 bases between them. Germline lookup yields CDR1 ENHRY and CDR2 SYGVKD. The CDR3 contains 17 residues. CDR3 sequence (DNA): TGTGCCATCAGTGAGGCGGTTCGGCTCGAGGGAGCCGGGGAGCTGTTTTTT. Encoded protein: CAISEAVRLEGAGELFF.

CDR3 DNA: TGTGCCAGCAGCCGAAACAGCGGGAGTCAAGAGACCCAGTACTTC. Translation: CASSRNSGSQETQYF. The chain combines TRBV7-3 with TRBJ2-5; 8 bases are a match to TRBD2. Germline trimming cut 5 bases from V and 2 bases from J; bases unmatched to any gene: 7. The CDR3 consists of 15 residues. Per germline, CDR1 SGHTA and CDR2 FQGTGA.

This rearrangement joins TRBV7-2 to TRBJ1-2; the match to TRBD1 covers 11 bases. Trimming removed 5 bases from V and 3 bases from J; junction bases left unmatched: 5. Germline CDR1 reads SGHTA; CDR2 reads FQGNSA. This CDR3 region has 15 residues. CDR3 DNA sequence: TGTGCCAGCAGCATGGACAGGGGGCGCGACTATGGCTACACCTTC. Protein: CASSMDRGRDYGYTF.

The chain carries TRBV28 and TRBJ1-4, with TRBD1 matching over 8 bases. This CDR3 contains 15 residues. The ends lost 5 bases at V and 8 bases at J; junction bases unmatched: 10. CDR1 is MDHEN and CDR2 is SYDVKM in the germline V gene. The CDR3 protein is CASSRGQGTGEKLFF. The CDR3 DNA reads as TGTGCCAGCAGTCGAGGACAGGGAACGGGGGAAAAACTGTTTTTT.

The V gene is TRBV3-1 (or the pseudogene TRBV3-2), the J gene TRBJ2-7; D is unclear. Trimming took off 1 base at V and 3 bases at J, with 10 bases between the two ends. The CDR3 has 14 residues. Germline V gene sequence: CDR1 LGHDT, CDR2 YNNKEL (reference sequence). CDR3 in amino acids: CASSQVLSSYEQYF. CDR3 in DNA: TGTGCCAGCAGCCAAGTTTTGTCTAGCTACGAGCAGTACTTC.

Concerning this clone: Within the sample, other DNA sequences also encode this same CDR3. CDR3 bases: TGCGCCAGCAGCCCGACAGGGACAGGAAACTATGGCTACACCTTC. Translation gives CASSPTGTGNYGYTF. The J gene is TRBJ1-2, the V gene TRBV5-1; 8 nucleotides line up with TRBD1. CDR1 and CDR2 (germline): SGHRS, YFSETQ. V gave up 4 bases and J gave up 2 bases; unmatched junction bases: 7. The CDR3 length is 15 residues.